This entry concerns a single TCR beta chain. Its cognate antigen is unknown. TCRdb re-analysed the reads in MiXCR, keeping a single row per CDR3 protein. The data contain about 530,000 distinct CDR3 sequences, about 30% of them seen just once; the ten biggest clones take up roughly 13%. The germline gives CDR1 MNHEY, CDR2 SMNVEV (reference sequence). The CDR3 sequence is 17 residues long. Trimming removed 2 bases from V and 1 base from J, with 14 bases in between. This entry is derived from a study of T cell repertoires in cytomegalovirus infection. Background on the study: It can be stated that public TCR beta signatures indicated CMV infection as well as a matching HLA type. Findings of the study overall: There were carriers of CMV plus the relevant HLA, and cumulative public TCR beta family frequency identified them. Dominant in the ex vivo response were TCR beta clonotypes restricted by HLA-C and specific for CMV.

V usage is TRBV27 and J usage is TRBJ1-4; D ambiguous. The clonotype was recovered from a human donor in good health (CMV status not recorded). Some clones in this sample may be carry-over from other donors' samples. The sequencing sample was made of PBMCs. The CDR3 is CASSLEGFGRTNEKLFF. The CDR3 DNA follows: TGTGCCAGCAGTTTAGAGGGATTCGGGAGAACTAATGAAAAACTGTTTTTT.